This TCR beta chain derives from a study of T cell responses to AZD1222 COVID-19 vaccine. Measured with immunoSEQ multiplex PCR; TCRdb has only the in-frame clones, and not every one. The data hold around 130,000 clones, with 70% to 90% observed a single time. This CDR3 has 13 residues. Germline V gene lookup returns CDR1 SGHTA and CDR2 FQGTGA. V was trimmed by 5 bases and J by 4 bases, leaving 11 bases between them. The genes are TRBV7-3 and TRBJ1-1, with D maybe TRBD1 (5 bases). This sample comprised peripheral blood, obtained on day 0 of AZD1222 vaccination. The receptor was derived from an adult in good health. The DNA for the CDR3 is TGTGCCAGCAGCGCAGACCAGGGCACTGAAGCTTTCTTT. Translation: CASSADQGTEAFF.